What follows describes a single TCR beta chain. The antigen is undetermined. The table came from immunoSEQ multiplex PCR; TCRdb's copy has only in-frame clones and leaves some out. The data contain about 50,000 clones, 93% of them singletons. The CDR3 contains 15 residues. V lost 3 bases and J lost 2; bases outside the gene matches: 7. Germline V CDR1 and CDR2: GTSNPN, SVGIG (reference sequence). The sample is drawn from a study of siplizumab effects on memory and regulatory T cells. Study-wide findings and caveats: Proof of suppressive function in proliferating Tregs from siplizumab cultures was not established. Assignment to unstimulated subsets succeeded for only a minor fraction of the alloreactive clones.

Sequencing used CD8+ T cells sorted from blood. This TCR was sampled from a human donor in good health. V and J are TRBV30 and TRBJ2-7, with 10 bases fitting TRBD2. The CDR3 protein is CAWRKLAGHAYEQYF. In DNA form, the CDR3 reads TGTGCCTGGAGGAAACTAGCGGGACATGCCTACGAGCAGTACTTC.